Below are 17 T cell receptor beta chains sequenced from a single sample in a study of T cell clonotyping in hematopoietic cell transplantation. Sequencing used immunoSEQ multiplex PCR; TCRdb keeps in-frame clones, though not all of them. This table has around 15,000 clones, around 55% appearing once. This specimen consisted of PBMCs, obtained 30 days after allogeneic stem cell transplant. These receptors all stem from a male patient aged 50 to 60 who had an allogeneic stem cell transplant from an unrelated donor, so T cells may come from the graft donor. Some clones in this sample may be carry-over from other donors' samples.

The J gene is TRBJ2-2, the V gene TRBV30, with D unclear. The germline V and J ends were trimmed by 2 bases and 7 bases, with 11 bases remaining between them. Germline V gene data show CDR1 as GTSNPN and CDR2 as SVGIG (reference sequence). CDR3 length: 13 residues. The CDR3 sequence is CAWSWNSIGELFF. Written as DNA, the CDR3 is TGTGCCTGGAGTTGGAACAGCATCGGGGAGCTGTTTTTT.

The CDR3 loop is CAWSGGDSQETQYF. CDR3 sequence (DNA): TGTGCCTGGAGTGGGGGGGACTCCCAAGAGACCCAGTACTTC. The genes are TRBV30 and TRBJ2-5; possibly TRBD2 for D (6 bases). Germline V lookup: CDR1 GTSNPN, CDR2 SVGIG (reference sequence). Trimming shortened V by 1 base and J by 1 base, and 10 bases separated the two germline ends. The CDR3 totals 14 residues.

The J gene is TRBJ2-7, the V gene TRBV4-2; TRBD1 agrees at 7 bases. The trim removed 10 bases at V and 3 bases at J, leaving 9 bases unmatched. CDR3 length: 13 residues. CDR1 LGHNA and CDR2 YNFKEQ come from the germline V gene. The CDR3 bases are TGTGCCAACTTCCGGGACAGAGGCTACGAGCAGTACTTC. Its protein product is CANFRDRGYEQYF.

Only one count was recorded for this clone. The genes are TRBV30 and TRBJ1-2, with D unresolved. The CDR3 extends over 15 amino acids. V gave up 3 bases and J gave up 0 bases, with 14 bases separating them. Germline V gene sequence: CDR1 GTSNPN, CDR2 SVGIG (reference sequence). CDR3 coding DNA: TGTGCCTGGAGAGTGGGCGGAACACCTAACTATGGCTACACCTTC. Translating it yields CAWRVGGTPNYGYTF.

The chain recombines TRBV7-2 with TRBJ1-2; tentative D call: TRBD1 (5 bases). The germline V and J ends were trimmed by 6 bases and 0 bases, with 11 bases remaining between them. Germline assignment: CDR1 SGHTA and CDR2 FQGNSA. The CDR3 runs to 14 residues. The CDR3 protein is CASRDDRSNYGYTF. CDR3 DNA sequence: TGTGCCAGCAGGGACGACAGATCTAACTATGGCTACACCTTC.

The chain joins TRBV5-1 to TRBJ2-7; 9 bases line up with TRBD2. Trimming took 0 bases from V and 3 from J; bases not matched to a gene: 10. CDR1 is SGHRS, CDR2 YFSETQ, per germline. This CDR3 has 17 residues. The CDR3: CASSLGLLAGRSYEQYF. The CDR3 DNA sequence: TGCGCCAGCAGCTTGGGTCTTCTAGCGGGACGAAGCTACGAGCAGTACTTC.

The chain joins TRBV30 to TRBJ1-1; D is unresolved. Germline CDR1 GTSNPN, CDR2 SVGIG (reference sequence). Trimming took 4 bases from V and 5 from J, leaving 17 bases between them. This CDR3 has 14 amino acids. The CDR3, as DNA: TGTGCCTGGAATTGGAAGGGAGTGGGTACTGAAGCTTTCTTT. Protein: CAWNWKGVGTEAFF.

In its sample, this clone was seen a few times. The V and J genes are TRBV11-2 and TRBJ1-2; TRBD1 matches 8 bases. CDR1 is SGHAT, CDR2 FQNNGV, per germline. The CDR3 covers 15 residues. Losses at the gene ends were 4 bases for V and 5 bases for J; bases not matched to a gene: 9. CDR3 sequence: CASSYPGQGGYGYTF. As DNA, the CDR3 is TGTGCCAGCAGCTATCCCGGACAGGGAGGGTATGGCTACACCTTC.

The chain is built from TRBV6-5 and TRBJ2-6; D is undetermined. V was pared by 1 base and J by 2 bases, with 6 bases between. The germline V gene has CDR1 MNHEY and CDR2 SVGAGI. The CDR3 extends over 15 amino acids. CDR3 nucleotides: TGTGCCAGCAGTTACTATGGCGCTGGGGCCAACGTCCTGACTTTC. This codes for CASSYYGAGANVLTF.

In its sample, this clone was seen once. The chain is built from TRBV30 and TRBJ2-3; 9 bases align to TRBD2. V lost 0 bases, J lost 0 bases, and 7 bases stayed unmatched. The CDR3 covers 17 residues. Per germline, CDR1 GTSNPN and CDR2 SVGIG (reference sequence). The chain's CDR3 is CAWSVGKAGGSTDTQYF. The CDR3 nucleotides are TGTGCCTGGAGTGTAGGAAAAGCGGGAGGCAGCACAGATACGCAGTATTTT.

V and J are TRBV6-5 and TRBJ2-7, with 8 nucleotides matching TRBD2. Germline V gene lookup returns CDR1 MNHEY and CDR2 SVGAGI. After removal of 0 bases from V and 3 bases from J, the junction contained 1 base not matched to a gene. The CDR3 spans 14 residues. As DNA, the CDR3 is TGTGCCAGCAGTTACTCCGGGGGGGACTACGAGCAGTACTTC. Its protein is CASSYSGGDYEQYF.

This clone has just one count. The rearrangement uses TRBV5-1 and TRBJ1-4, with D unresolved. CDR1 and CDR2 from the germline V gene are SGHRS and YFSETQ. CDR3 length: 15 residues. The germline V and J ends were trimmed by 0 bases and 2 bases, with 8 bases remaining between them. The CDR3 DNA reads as TGCGCCAGCAGCTTGGCCACGGGTACTAATGAAAAACTGTTTTTT. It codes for CASSLATGTNEKLFF.

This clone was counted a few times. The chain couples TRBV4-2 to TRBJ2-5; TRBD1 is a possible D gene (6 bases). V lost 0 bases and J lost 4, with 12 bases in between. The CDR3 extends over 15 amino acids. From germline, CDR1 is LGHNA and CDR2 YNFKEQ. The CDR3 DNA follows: TGTGCCAGCAGCCAAGAGATTGGGGGCCGAGAGACCCAGTACTTC. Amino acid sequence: CASSQEIGGRETQYF.

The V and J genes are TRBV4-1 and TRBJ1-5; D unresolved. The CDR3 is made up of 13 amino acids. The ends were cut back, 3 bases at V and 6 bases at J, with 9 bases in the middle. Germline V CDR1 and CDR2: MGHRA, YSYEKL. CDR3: CASSQDGSQPQHF. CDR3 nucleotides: TGCGCCAGCAGCCAGGACGGCAGTCAGCCCCAGCATTTT.

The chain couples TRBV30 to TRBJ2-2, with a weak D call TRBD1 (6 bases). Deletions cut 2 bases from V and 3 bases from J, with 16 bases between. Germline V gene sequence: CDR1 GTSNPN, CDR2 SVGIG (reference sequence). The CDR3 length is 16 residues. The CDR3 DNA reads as TGTGCCTGGAGTTCACAGGGAACGTTTTACACCGGGGAGCTGTTTTTT. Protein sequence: CAWSSQGTFYTGELFF.

CDR3: CASSLADNQADTQYF. DNA of the CDR3: TGTGCCAGCAGCTTGGCCGACAACCAAGCAGATACGCAGTATTTT. The chain has TRBV5-7 and TRBJ2-3; D gene uncertain. TRBV5-7 is known as an ORF, though its function is uncertain. Trimming stripped 0 bases from V and 4 bases from J, with 12 bases between. The CDR3 length is 15 residues.

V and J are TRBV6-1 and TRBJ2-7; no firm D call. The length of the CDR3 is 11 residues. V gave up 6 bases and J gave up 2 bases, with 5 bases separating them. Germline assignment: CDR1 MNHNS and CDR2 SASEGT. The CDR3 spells CASRGPYEQYF. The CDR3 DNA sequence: TGTGCCAGCAGGGGCCCCTACGAGCAGTACTTC.